The rows below give T cell receptor beta chains drawn from one sample of a study of OX40 agonist ivuxolimab in advanced cancers. Assay: immunoSEQ multiplex PCR; the TCRdb copy retains only in-frame clones and omits some. The sample lists tens of thousands of clones, approximately 84% occurring once. Material: CD4+ or CD8+ T cells sorted from blood, obtained in a trial of the OX40 agonist ivuxolimab. Source of these receptors: an adult with an advanced solid tumor such as melanoma, head and neck, liver or kidney cancer. Each CDR3 is given with its conserved first and last residue. Rows give clone size only sometimes, using once, few, many, or a class for an expanded clone.

j_call: TRBJ1-3
clone_size: once
v_call: TRBV6-6
cdr3_aa: CASSVTASGNTIYF

j_call: TRBJ2-2
clone_size: .
v_call: TRBV2
cdr3_aa: CASSGGELAGPLYTGELFF

j_call: TRBJ2-1
clone_size: medium-sized
v_call: TRBV7-9
cdr3_aa: CASSLVREGLNEQFF

j_call: TRBJ2-7
clone_size: once
v_call: TRBV7-8
cdr3_aa: CASSSFAGSNEQYF

j_call: TRBJ2-5
clone_size: .
v_call: TRBV27
cdr3_aa: CASSLAPTGGETQYF

j_call: TRBJ1-1
clone_size: .
v_call: TRBV27
cdr3_aa: CASRGNTEAFF

j_call: TRBJ2-5
clone_size: .
v_call: TRBV29-1
cdr3_aa: CSVPGRVEETQYF

j_call: TRBJ2-3
clone_size: .
v_call: TRBV29-1
cdr3_aa: CSVQYPTGYEDTQYF

j_call: TRBJ2-1
clone_size: .
v_call: TRBV11-3
cdr3_aa: CASSAVESSYNEQFF

j_call: TRBJ2-1
clone_size: .
v_call: TRBV10-1
cdr3_aa: CASHRLAREGHNEQFF

j_call: TRBJ2-7
clone_size: .
v_call: TRBV28
cdr3_aa: CASKRRGYYEQYF

j_call: TRBJ2-7
clone_size: once
v_call: TRBV5-1
cdr3_aa: CASSDRIAYEQYF

j_call: TRBJ1-1
clone_size: .
v_call: TRBV15
cdr3_aa: CATSLRGNTEAFF

j_call: TRBJ1-1
clone_size: once
v_call: TRBV19
cdr3_aa: CASSSGPNTEAFF

j_call: TRBJ1-2
clone_size: .
v_call: TRBV27
cdr3_aa: CASSAGTELFYGYTF

j_call: TRBJ1-1
clone_size: .
v_call: TRBV19
cdr3_aa: CASRDRWGNAEAFF

j_call: TRBJ2-5
clone_size: .
v_call: TRBV11-2
cdr3_aa: CASSLGSAETQYF

j_call: TRBJ1-6
clone_size: .
v_call: TRBV4-2
cdr3_aa: CASSQGSGSSPLHF

j_call: TRBJ1-4
clone_size: .
v_call: TRBV6-1
cdr3_aa: CASSEGQGAEKLFF

j_call: TRBJ1-5
clone_size: .
v_call: TRBV23-1
cdr3_aa: CASRQQGRDQPQHF

j_call: TRBJ1-6
clone_size: .
v_call: TRBV27
cdr3_aa: CASSQSGTGVSPLHF

j_call: TRBJ2-2
clone_size: .
v_call: TRBV5-1
cdr3_aa: CASSLGEASYTGELFF

j_call: TRBJ2-7
clone_size: many
v_call: TRBV11-1
cdr3_aa: CASSPLEREGSYEQYF

j_call: TRBJ2-7
clone_size: .
v_call: TRBV27
cdr3_aa: CASKKGYEQYF

j_call: TRBJ2-7
clone_size: .
v_call: TRBV11-2
cdr3_aa: CASRSLGEQYF

j_call: TRBJ1-2
clone_size: few
v_call: TRBV14
cdr3_aa: CASSHDTGSFYGYTF

j_call: TRBJ2-1
clone_size: .
v_call: TRBV28
cdr3_aa: CASTHSGRASFRSYNEQFF

j_call: TRBJ2-7
clone_size: .
v_call: TRBV27
cdr3_aa: CASSPTGIPSYEQYF

j_call: TRBJ2-7
clone_size: .
v_call: TRBV7-2
cdr3_aa: CASSQDRGRYEQYF

j_call: TRBJ1-1
clone_size: .
v_call: TRBV18
cdr3_aa: CASSPMEGGRNTEAFF

j_call: TRBJ2-3
clone_size: .
v_call: TRBV28
cdr3_aa: CASSPLKRGSTDTQYF

j_call: TRBJ2-6
clone_size: .
v_call: TRBV10-3
cdr3_aa: CAISATGGRSGANVLTF

j_call: TRBJ1-1
clone_size: .
v_call: TRBV19
cdr3_aa: CASSVGSFGWNTEAFF

j_call: TRBJ2-2
clone_size: .
v_call: TRBV6-1
cdr3_aa: CASSAGPEAGELFF

j_call: TRBJ2-3
clone_size: once
v_call: TRBV10-2
cdr3_aa: CASSATGTSGDTQYF

j_call: TRBJ2-7
clone_size: .
v_call: TRBV7-9
cdr3_aa: CASSLEVIGDGEQYF

j_call: TRBJ2-7
clone_size: once
v_call: TRBV5-6
cdr3_aa: CASSFLPSGEQYF

j_call: TRBJ2-2
clone_size: .
v_call: TRBV2
cdr3_aa: CASSEGTFNTGELFF

j_call: TRBJ2-6
clone_size: .
v_call: TRBV27
cdr3_aa: CASSPRGVTGANVLTF

j_call: TRBJ2-5
clone_size: .
v_call: TRBV5-6
cdr3_aa: CASSLTLDWQETQYF

j_call: TRBJ1-5
clone_size: .
v_call: TRBV2
cdr3_aa: CASSEANQSNQPQHF

j_call: TRBJ2-7
clone_size: .
v_call: TRBV29-1
cdr3_aa: CSVEDPRQGTYEQYF

j_call: TRBJ2-1
clone_size: .
v_call: TRBV10-1
cdr3_aa: CASSSSSGSTYNEQFF

j_call: TRBJ2-7
clone_size: .
v_call: TRBV13
cdr3_aa: CASSLALVGPEQYF

j_call: TRBJ2-7
clone_size: .
v_call: TRBV4-1
cdr3_aa: CASSQEEGPPYEQYF

j_call: TRBJ2-1
clone_size: .
v_call: TRBV4-2
cdr3_aa: CASSQAAGVNLNEQFF

j_call: TRBJ2-5
clone_size: .
v_call: TRBV19
cdr3_aa: CASSLADRVAETQYF

j_call: TRBJ1-6
clone_size: .
v_call: TRBV5-1
cdr3_aa: CASRQSSYNSPLHF